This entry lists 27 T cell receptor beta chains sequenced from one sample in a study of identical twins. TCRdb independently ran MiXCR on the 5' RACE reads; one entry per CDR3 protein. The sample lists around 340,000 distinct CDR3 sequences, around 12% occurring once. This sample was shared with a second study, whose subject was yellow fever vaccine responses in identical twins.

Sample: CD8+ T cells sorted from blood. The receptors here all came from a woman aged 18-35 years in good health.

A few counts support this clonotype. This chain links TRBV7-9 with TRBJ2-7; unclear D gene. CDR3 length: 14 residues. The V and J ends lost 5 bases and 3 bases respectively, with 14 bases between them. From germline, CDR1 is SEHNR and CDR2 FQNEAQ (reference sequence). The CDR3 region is CASSQQNRNYEQYF. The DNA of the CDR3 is TGTGCCAGCAGCCAACAGAATCGAAACTACGAGCAGTACTTC. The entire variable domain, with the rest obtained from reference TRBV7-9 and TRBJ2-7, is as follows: DTGVSQNPRHKITKRGQNVTFRCDPISEHNRLYWYRQTLGQGPEFLTYFQNEAQLEKSRLLSDRFSAERPKGSFSTLEIQRTEQGDSAMYLCASSQQNRNYEQYFGPGTRLTVT.

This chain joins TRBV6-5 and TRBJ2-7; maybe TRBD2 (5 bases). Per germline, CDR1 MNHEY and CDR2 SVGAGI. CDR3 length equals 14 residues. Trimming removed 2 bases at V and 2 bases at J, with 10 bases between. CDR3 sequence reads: CASSYTVGAYEQYF. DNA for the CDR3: TGTGCCAGCAGTTACACAGTGGGAGCCTACGAGCAGTACTTC.

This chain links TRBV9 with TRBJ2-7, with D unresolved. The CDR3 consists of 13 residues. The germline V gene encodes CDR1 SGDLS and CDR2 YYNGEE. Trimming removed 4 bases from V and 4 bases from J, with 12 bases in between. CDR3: CASSPNLGYEQYV. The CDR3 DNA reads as TGTGCCAGCAGCCCCAACCTAGGGTACGAGCAGTACGTC.

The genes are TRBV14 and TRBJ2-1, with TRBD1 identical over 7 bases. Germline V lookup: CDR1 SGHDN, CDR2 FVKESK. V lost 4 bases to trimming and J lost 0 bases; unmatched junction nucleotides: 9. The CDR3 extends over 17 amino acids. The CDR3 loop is CASSPDRVESSYNEQFF. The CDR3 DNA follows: TGTGCCAGCAGCCCCGACAGGGTCGAAAGCTCCTACAATGAGCAGTTCTTC.

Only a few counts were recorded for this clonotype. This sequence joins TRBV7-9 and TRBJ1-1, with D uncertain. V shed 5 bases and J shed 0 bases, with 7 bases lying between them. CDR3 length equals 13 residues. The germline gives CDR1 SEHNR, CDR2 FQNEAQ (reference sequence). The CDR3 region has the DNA TGTGCCAGCAGCGAATTACTGAACACTGAAGCTTTCTTT. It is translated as CASSELLNTEAFF. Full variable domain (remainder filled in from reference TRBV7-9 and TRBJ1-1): DTGVSQNPRHKITKRGQNVTFRCDPISEHNRLYWYRQTLGQGPEFLTYFQNEAQLEKSRLLSDRFSAERPKGSFSTLEIQRTEQGDSAMYLCASSELLNTEAFFGQGTRLTVV.

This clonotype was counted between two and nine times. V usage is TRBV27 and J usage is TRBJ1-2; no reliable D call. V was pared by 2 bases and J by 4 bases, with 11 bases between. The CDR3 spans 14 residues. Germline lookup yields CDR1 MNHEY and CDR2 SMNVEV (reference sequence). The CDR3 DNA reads TGTGCCAGCAGTTTAGGACGGACTTCCTATGGCTACACCTTC. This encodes CASSLGRTSYGYTF.

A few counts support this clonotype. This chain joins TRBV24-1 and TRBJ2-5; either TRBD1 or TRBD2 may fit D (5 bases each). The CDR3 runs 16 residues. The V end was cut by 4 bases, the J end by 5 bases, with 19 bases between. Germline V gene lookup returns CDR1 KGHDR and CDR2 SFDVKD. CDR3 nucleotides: TGTGCCACCAGTGACTCAATCGGAAATTGGGGGGAGACCCAGTACTTC. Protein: CATSDSIGNWGETQYF.

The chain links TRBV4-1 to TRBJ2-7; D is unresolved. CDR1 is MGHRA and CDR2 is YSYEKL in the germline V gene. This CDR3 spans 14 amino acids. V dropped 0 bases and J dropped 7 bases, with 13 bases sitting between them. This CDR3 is CASSQDQPSEEQYF. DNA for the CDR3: TGCGCCAGCAGCCAAGATCAGCCTTCTGAGGAGCAGTACTTC.

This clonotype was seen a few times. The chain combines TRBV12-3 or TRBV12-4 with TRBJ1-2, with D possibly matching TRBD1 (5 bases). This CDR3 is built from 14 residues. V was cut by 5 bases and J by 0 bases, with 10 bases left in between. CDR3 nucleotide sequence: TGTGCCAGCAGTGGACATGCCCCTAACTATGGCTACACCTTC. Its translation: CASSGHAPNYGYTF.

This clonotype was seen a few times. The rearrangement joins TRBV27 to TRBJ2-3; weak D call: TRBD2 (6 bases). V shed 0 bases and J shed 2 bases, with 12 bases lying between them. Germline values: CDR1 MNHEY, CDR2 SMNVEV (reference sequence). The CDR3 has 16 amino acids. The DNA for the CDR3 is TGTGCCAGCAGTTTATCTTTAGGGGACTTCACAGATACGCAGTATTTT. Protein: CASSLSLGDFTDTQYF.

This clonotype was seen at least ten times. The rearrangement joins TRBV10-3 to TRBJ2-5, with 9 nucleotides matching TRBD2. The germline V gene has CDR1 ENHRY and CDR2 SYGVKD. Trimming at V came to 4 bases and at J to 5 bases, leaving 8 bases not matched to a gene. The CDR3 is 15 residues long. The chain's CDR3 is CAISGGLAGKETQYF. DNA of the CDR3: TGTGCCATCAGTGGGGGCCTAGCGGGGAAGGAGACCCAGTACTTC.

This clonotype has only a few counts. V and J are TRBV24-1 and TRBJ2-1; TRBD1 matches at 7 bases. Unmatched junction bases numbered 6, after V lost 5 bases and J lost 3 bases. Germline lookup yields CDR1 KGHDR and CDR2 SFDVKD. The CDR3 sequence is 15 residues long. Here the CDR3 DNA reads TGTGCCACCAGTGCGGAGACAGGGAACTACAATGAGCAGTTCTTC. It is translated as CATSAETGNYNEQFF.

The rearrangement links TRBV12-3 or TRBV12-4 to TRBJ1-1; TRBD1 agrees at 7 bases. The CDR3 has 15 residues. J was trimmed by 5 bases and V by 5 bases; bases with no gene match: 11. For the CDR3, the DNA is TGTGCCAGCAGTCCCCCTCGGACAGGACGAACTGAAGCTTTCTTT. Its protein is CASSPPRTGRTEAFF.

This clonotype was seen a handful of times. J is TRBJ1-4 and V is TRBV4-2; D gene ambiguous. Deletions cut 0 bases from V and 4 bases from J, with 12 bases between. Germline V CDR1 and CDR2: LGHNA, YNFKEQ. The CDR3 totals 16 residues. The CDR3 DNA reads TGTGCCAGCAGCCAAGAGGGTCTATCGTATAATGAAAAACTGTTTTTT. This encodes CASSQEGLSYNEKLFF.

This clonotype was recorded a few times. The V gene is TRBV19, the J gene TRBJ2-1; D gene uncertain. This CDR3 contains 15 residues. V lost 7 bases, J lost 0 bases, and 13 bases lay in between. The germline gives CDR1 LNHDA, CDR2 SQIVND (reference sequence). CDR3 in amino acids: CASTDRAGSYNEQFF. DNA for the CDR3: TGTGCCAGTACCGATAGAGCCGGCTCCTACAATGAGCAGTTCTTC.

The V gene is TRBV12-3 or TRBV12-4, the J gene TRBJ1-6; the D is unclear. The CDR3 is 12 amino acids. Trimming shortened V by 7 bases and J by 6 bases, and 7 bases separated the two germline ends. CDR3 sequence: CASKPGNSPLHF. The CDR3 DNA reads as TGTGCCAGCAAACCCGGTAATTCACCCCTCCACTTT.

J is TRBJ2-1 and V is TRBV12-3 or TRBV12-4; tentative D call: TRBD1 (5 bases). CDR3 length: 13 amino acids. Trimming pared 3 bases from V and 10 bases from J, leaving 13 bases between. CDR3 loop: CASSFLPRVEQFF. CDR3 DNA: TGTGCCAGCAGTTTCCTCCCCAGGGTAGAGCAGTTCTTC.

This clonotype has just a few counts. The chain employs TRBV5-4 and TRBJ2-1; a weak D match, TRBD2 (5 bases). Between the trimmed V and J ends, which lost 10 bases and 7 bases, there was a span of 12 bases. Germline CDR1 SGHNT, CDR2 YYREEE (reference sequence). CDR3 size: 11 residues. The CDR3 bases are TGTGCCGAGCGGAGTGGGAATGAGCAGTTCTTC. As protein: CAERSGNEQFF.

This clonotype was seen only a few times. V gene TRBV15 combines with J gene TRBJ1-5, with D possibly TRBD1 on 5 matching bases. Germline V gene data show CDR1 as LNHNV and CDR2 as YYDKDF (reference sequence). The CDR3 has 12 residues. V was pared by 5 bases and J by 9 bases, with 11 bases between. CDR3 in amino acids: CATSGTAVPQHF. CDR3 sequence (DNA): TGTGCCACCAGCGGGACCGCCGTGCCCCAGCATTTT.

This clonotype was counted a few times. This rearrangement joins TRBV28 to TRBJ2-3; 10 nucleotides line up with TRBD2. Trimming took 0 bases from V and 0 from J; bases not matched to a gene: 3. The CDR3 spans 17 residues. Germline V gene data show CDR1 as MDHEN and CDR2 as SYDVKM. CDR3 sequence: CASSLWTSGFSTDTQYF. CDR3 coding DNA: TGTGCCAGCAGTTTATGGACTAGCGGGTTTAGCACAGATACGCAGTATTTT.

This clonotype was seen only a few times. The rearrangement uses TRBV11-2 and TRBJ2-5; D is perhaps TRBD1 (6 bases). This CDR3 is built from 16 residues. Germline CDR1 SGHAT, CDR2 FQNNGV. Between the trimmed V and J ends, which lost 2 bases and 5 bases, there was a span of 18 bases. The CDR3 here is CASSLLQGYFEETQYF. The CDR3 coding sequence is TGTGCCAGCAGCTTATTGCAGGGGTACTTTGAGGAGACCCAGTACTTC.

The CDR3 loop is CASSPPDSIAGELFF. In DNA, the CDR3 is TGTGCCAGCTCACCACCAGACAGTATTGCCGGGGAGCTGTTTTTT. The genes are TRBV18 and TRBJ2-2, with TRBD1 as a possible D gene (5 bases). Germline values: CDR1 KGHSH, CDR2 LQKENI. This CDR3 spans 15 amino acids. Trimming left V 0 bases short and J 6 bases short, with 11 bases between.

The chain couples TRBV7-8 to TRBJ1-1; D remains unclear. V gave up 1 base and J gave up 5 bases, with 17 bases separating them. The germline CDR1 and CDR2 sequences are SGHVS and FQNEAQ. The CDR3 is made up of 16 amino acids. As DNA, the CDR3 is TGTGCCAGCAGCTTAGGAACCGGGCGGACGGGGACTGAAGCTTTCTTT. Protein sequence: CASSLGTGRTGTEAFF.

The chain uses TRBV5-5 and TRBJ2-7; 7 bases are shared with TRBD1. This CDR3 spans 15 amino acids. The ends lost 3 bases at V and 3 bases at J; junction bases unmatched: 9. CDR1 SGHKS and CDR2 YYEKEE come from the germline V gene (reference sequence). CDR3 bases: TGTGCCAGCAGCTCTTCCGGGACAGCCAACTACGAGCAGTACTTC. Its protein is CASSSSGTANYEQYF.

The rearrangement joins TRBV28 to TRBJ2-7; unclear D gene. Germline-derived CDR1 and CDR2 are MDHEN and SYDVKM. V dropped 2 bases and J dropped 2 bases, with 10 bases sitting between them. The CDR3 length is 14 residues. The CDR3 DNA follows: TGTGCCAGCAGTTTACTGGACGTAACCTACGAGCAGTACTTC. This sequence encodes CASSLLDVTYEQYF.

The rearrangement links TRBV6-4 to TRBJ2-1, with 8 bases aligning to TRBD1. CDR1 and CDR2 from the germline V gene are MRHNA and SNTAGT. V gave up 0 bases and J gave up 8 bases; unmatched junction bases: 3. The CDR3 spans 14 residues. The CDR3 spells CASSDSAGGDEQFF. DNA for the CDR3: TGTGCCAGCAGTGACTCGGCAGGGGGCGATGAGCAGTTCTTC.

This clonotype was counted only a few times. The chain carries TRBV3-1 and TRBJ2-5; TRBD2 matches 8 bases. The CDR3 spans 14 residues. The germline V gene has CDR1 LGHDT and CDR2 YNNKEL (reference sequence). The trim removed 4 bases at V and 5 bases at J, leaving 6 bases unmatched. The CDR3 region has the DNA TGTGCCAGCAGCCCCTATAGCGGGAAGGAGACCCAGTACTTC. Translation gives CASSPYSGKETQYF.